This T cell receptor beta chain came from a study of post-analysis software for immune sequencing data (dated by TCRdb to 2015 to 2017). For the study in its entirety: Recorded disease courses included relapsing-remitting, secondary progressive and progressive-relapsing multiple sclerosis, with some patients lacking subtype annotation. The patient repertoires were compared against approximately ten previously published healthy control repertoires obtained from donors aged about 6 to 26 years. A subset of samples was prepared in parallel using single-end sample barcoding, then pooled and co-amplified after Illumina adapter ligation. Study-wide conclusions, independent of this receptor: The multiple sclerosis patient group was slightly younger than the control group. Compared with controls, multiple sclerosis patients had significantly lower normalized Chao1 diversity, a finding suggesting substantial peripheral T-cell clonal expansion. Direct clustering with F measure showed strong co-clustering of samples prepared in the same batch, prompting a batch-effect correction.

A word on this clonotype: It has no known antigen specificity. No base-level quality is on record; no much larger clone is a single base apart.

The method behind the library was PCR. Sequenced using an Illumina HiSeq 2500. To reduce PCR and sequencing biases, unique molecular identifiers were incorporated into the TCR beta cDNA libraries. Roughly 500,000 cDNA molecules were obtained for every 1 to 10 million input T cells, so each molecule roughly corresponded to one T cell. The patient libraries were prepared and sequenced using the same protocol as the earlier healthy control dataset. Within a given batch, samples were prepared together, multiplexed and sequenced on the same HiSeq lane. Concerning the study's data processing: Raw barcoded reads were processed with MIGEC, discarding single-read molecular identifier groups before consensus assembly and CDR3 extraction. VDJtools was used for post-analysis of the clonotype tables, and diversity was normalized by down-sampling every dataset to the size of the smallest sample. Repertoire overlap clustering matched CDR3 amino acid but not nucleotide sequences to correct batch-related cross-sample contamination. Starting from the raw public reads, TCRdb applied fastp trimming at Q25, assembled clones with MiXCR and retained in-frame beta chains. Each CDR3 protein gets just one entry, which takes the most common genes and DNA from the rows behind it. Here the V and J calls rest on TCRdb's processing, not on the authors' analysis. Within this sample are 750,000 to 950,000 distinct CDR3 sequences, with approximately 50% of them counted one time only. The top ten hold about 4.5% of the sample.

To demonstrate the VDJtools post-analysis software, the study profiled TCR beta repertoires from the peripheral blood of about 13 young patients with multiple sclerosis. The multiple sclerosis patients were children and adolescents between about 6 and 16 years of age. The TCR comes from a girl aged 10 to 17 with multiple sclerosis. Sequenced sample: blood.

The nucleotide sequence reads as follows: TGTGCCAGCAGCCGCCGTTGGACAGAAGAGACCCAGTACTTC. This sequence encodes CASSRRWTEETQYF. Here the chain combines TRBV11-2 and TRBJ2-7; TRBD1 is a weak D gene call, 6 bases matching. The last part of the DNA fits TRBJ2-5 better; the J call may be wrong. CDR1 and CDR2 are drawn from the germline V gene: SGHAT, FQNNGV. Including the terminal cysteine and phenylalanine, the CDR3 comprises 14 residues. This entry keeps only the CDR3 DNA: 42 bases, framed from base 1.